These 5 T cell receptor beta chains came from one sample sequenced in a study of blood T cell repertoires in COVID-19. Clones were read by immunoSEQ multiplex PCR, and TCRdb kept only the in-frame ones, dropping some. The data hold 95,000 to 150,000 clones, with approximately 85% observed a single time. Sequenced sample: peripheral blood. The origin of the receptors is a human donor in a cohort sampled during active COVID-19.

The chain links TRBV6-5 to TRBJ2-7; TRBD2 aligns across 7 bases. This CDR3 contains 12 residues. CDR1 is MNHEY, CDR2 SVGAGI, per germline. V lost 4 bases to trimming and J lost 5 bases; unmatched junction nucleotides: 2. CDR3: CASSWGGNEQYF. The CDR3, as DNA: TGTGCCAGCAGTTGGGGGGGGAACGAGCAGTACTTC.

This clone occurred a few times. CDR3 bases: TGTGCCAGCAGCTTGGCTTTCGGTAACAATCAGCCCCAGCATTTT. Amino acids: CASSLAFGNNQPQHF. The V call is TRBV5-8, the J call TRBJ1-5; D is uncertain. CDR1 is SGHTS, CDR2 YDEGEE, per germline. CDR3 length equals 15 residues. The ends were cut back, 0 bases at V and 3 bases at J, with 10 bases in the middle.

This chain connects TRBV11-1 to TRBJ2-1, with D tentatively TRBD2 (6 bases). Germline CDR1 is SGHAT and CDR2 is FQDESV (reference sequence). This CDR3 comprises 16 residues. Trimming removed 8 bases at V and 2 bases at J, with 19 bases between. The CDR3 spells CASGSIISGTYNEQFF. In nucleotides, the CDR3 is TGTGCCAGCGGCAGTATAATTAGCGGAACCTACAATGAGCAGTTCTTC.

This chain links TRBV6-2 or TRBV6-3 with TRBJ2-1; 12 bases map to TRBD2. Trimming at V came to 4 bases and at J to 6 bases, leaving 7 bases not matched to a gene. Germline V gives CDR1 MNHEY, CDR2 SVGEGT. The CDR3 runs to 16 residues. The CDR3 bases are TGTGCCAGCAGTTCACTAGCGGGAGGAAGAGGCAATGAGCAGTTCTTC. Amino acids: CASSSLAGGRGNEQFF.

The chain combines TRBV28 with TRBJ2-6; 14 nucleotides line up with TRBD2. V was pared by 6 bases and J by 1 base, with 8 bases of the junction left unmatched. The CDR3 is 19 amino acids. Looked up from germline, CDR1 is MDHEN and CDR2 is SYDVKM. The CDR3 region is CASSRPGTSGSSGANVLTF. CDR3 sequence (DNA): TGTGCCAGCAGCCGCCCCGGGACTAGCGGGAGTTCTGGGGCCAACGTCCTGACTTTC. The full variable domain, rest sourced from reference TRBV28 and TRBJ2-6, is DVKVTQSSRYLVKRTGEKVFLECVQDMDHENMFWYRQDPGLGLRLIYFSYDVKMKEKGDIPEGYSVSREKKERFSLILESASTNQTSMYLCASSRPGTSGSSGANVLTFGAGSRLTVL.